The sequence of this T cell receptor (beta chain) was determined in a study of blood T cell repertoires in COVID-19. On the study more broadly: COVID-19 samples from acute and convalescent phases originated in the United States, Italy and Spain. In each case, the material was cDNA or gDNA derived from T cells, B-cell-depleted T cells, or PBMCs.

This clone was seen a handful of times. Original handling: It was from reference gene primer amplification that nucleated cell counts were estimated. Measured with immunoSEQ multiplex PCR; TCRdb has only the in-frame clones, and not every one. The V and J calls and clone size were taken over from that table, and D and trimming were inferred from the DNA. The table has more than 70,000 clones, roughly 85% seen once; the top ten hold 3.8%. CDR3 size: 12 residues. V shed 6 bases, J shed 2 bases, and the junction held 0 bases outside the gene matches. Germline V gene data show CDR1 as MNHEY and CDR2 as SMNVEV (reference sequence).

The chain is built from TRBV27 and TRBJ2-7; 8 bases agree with TRBD2. The source material was peripheral blood. This TCR derives from a man aged 55 to 70 with acute or convalescent COVID-19. Here the CDR3 reads CASRTSAYEQYF. CDR3 coding DNA: TGTGCCAGCAGGACTAGCGCCTACGAGCAGTACTTC.